The source of this T cell receptor beta chain is a study of blood T cell repertoires in COVID-19. Study in general: COVID-19 samples collected from the United States, Italy and Spain covered acute and convalescent phases. Sources were T cells, B-cell-depleted T cells, or PBMCs; the material itself was cDNA or gDNA.

Original data processing: Cell counts per sample came from amplifying reference gene primers. Measured with immunoSEQ multiplex PCR; TCRdb has only the in-frame clones, and not every one. V, J and clone size are taken as reported in that table, and D and trimming were inferred from the DNA itself. In the table there are roughly 250,000 clones, roughly nine tenths of which are singletons. Sequencing input: peripheral blood. This sequence was found in a woman in her twenties or thirties with COVID-19, enrolled during active disease.

The chain's CDR3 is CASSQDSYQPQHF. As DNA, the CDR3 is TGTGCCAGCTCGCAGGACAGCTATCAGCCCCAGCATTTT. V usage is TRBV18 and J usage is TRBJ1-5, with a tentative D call TRBD1 (6 bases). Deletions cut 6 bases from V and 5 bases from J, with 11 bases between. Germline assignment: CDR1 KGHSH and CDR2 LQKENI. The CDR3 covers 13 residues.